What follows is one T cell receptor beta chain and its context. Its specific antigen is unknown. It has no much larger one-base neighbor in the sample; base qualities were not kept. The cohort was made up of approximately 670 healthy bone marrow donors. All cohort members were sampled while nominally healthy, although unrecorded immune exposures were likely present. The donor tested CMV seronegative, placing the donor among the approximately 360 seronegative members of the cohort. A peripheral blood sample was provided by each donor, and peripheral blood mononuclear cells were used for TCR beta sequencing. The Qiagen DNeasy Blood Extraction Kit was used to extract genomic DNA from the blood cell samples. Library preparation was by the immunoSEQ multiplex PCR assay. The multiplex PCR relied on a mix of 60 forward primers for TCR Vbeta segments and 13 reverse primers for TCR Jbeta segments. Amplification of the CDR3 region of rearranged TCR beta genes was performed with a multiplex PCR assay on genomic DNA. The amplified TCR beta libraries were sequenced on the Illumina HiSeq System as 87-base-pair reads. The study's processing was this. A later analysis counted some 80 million unique TCR beta chains across the 550 to 700 repertoires, and approximately 11 million of these chains were shared by at least two donors. A nearest-neighbor algorithm error-corrected the raw reads and collapsed the reads into unique sequences, merging closely related sequences to remove PCR and sequencing errors. CDR3 sequences were aligned to IMGT reference sequences to assign V, D and J gene segments. For a sequence to be retained, a match of at least six nucleotides to both a V gene segment and a J gene segment was required. A rearrangement was called productive if the CDR3 had no stop codons and remained in frame with V and J, and every other rearrangement was called non-productive. Following IMGT convention, CDR3 was defined as the stretch from the second conserved V-encoded cysteine to the conserved J-encoded phenylalanine. The earlier analysis of 450 to 750 of the donors excluded any sequence lacking an unambiguous match to a single V gene segment. In an earlier analysis of 587 of the donors, V segments were called functional above 56.7% productive rearrangements and were called segregating when the between-donor standard deviation exceeded 5%. A statistical classification framework was developed to diagnose cytomegalovirus status using the catalog of TCR beta chain sequences. V and J gene assignment, in a later analysis, came from comparing TCR nucleotide sequences with IMGT/GENE-DB human TR gene sequences. The TCRdist pipeline was used in a later analysis to assign CDR3 sequences and most-parsimonious VDJ recombination scenarios. In a later analysis, each TCR beta chain was defined by its CDR3 amino acid sequence together with its V-gene family, and reads lacking a unique V-gene family were excluded. To address suspected cross-contamination and a sequencing artifact, a later analysis removed some 620 highly shared, low-generation-probability nucleotide sequences. In a later analysis, a clonal expansion index for each public chain was calculated from normalized within-repertoire ranks of inferred template counts. Generation probabilities in a later analysis came from a VDJ recombination model fitted to out-of-frame rearrangements, and those results were checked against IGoR. Hypergeometric tests were used in a later analysis to score TCR-TCR, TCR-HLA and TCR-CMV co-occurrence, with a repertoire-size bias correction applied to the TCR pairs. False discovery rates were estimated in a later analysis by permuting HLA or CMV assignments 20 times. In a later analysis, co-occurring TCRs were grouped using DBSCAN, with TCRdist sequence similarity added in when clustering inside HLA-allele-positive subsets. Repertoires with fewer than 30,000 or more than 120,000 public chains were left out of co-occurrence clustering, as were about 5 repertoires with anomalous nucleotide sharing. The clones in this table, taken by TCRdb from immuneACCESS, are in-frame only. Not every clone is retained; where verified, under half of the shortfall comes from an unresolved V gene, and the cause of the rest is unknown. V, J and clone size reflect that table, while D and trimming were determined from the DNA. The sample profile shows 200,000 to 250,000 clones; about 88% of them were found once. The ten largest clones take up 0.2% to 0.25% of the sample.

This entry comes from a study of cytomegalovirus exposure and HLA in healthy donors (TCRdb year 2017). For the wider study: An earlier analysis of 587 of the donors reported about 300 Gb of sequence data and some 110 million unique TCR beta sequences obtained from approximately 180 million T cells. On average, about 240,000 unique TCR beta nucleotide sequences were sequenced per donor among 398 genotyped donors of the cohort, with about 17% of those sequences being non-productive. Every discovery cohort repertoire had been produced on one sequencing platform. An earlier analysis of roughly 580 of the donors used high-throughput TCR beta sequencing to judge whether each TCR beta V gene segment behaved as functional or pseudogenic. Rather than drawing on any new phenotypic data, the later analysis identified candidate immune exposures from TCR beta sequences and the way those sequences occurred across donors. Roughly 5 DR-DQ haplotypes were treated as single units for association and clustering because of strong linkage in the cohort. The study used immunosequencing to profile the T cell repertoires of about 670 subjects and linked those repertoires to cytomegalovirus serostatus. About 300 gigabases of sequencing data and 91 million or so unique TCR sequences made up an early release that covered roughly 670 HLA-typed donors. HLA typing covered class I and class II loci at four-digit resolution. A later genetic analysis took genome-wide SNP genotypes for about 55% of the roughly 700 donors and used that subset as a discovery cohort. High-throughput TCR immunosequencing, statistical association of individual TCRs with disease status, and machine learning were combined to predict cytomegalovirus infection status. In a later analysis, previously published TCR beta repertoires from 550 to 750 donors were re-analyzed and high-resolution HLA genotyping was added so that TCR occurrence patterns could be studied. Along with the approximately 620-subject first cohort, a separate validation cohort of over a hundred different subjects was used. Among the roughly 390 genotyped donors, around 79% belonged to the genetic ancestry cluster associated with self-reported Caucasian donors. Alongside the repertoire data, information on donor age, sex, ethnicity and CMV serostatus was compiled. The number of typed donors differed by locus: roughly 629-640 for A, B, C, DRB1 and DQB1; roughly 510 for DQA1; about 600 for DPA1; and about 470 for DPB1. The study aimed to test whether cataloging public T cell receptors could reveal signatures of past pathogen exposure.

CDR1 and CDR2, per the germline V gene (reference sequence), are SEHNR and FQNEAQ. The cysteine opens and the phenylalanine closes a CDR3 of 15 amino acids. Just CDR3 DNA is preserved here, 45 bases in frame from base 1. Overall study results and their limits: A later analysis reported that several top co-occurrence clusters appeared linked to parvovirus B19, influenza, CMV and Epstein-Barr virus. Some IMGT-functional V segments, including TRBV6-2 and TRBV6-3, could not be told apart with the 87-base-pair reads, so those segments were excluded. The study listed 164 TCR beta chains as associated with cytomegalovirus. The presence/absence analyses assumed that sequencing depth was roughly uniform across donors, and that assumption may not be true. Linkage disequilibrium might explain the correlated functional status among segregating V segments, but an unknown experimental factor could not be excluded. According to a later analysis, most CMV-associated TCR beta chains appeared to be HLA-restricted, and the HLA associations seemed to be driven largely by CMV exposure. A group of highly shared sequence variants was considered likely to be a technical artifact of the sequencing pipeline. In a later analysis, TCR association rates were found to vary across HLA loci, with the most associated TCRs seen for DRB1 alleles and the fewest for HLA-C alleles. A further reported finding was that TCR beta sequences accurately predicted the HLA-A and HLA-B alleles for most subjects in the first cohort. Only TCR beta chains were sequenced in this cohort, and the absence of alpha or paired-chain data limited detectable features. Because some donors lacked HLA typing at each locus, the association tests relied only on the typed subset. The authors suggested that the approach could potentially be generalized to other disease states and immunological phenotypes. Over 15 rarely observed V segments, including chromosome 9 orphons, were excluded from the earlier analysis of some 590 of the donors because counts were too low. According to a later genetic analysis, donors in an Asian-associated ancestry cluster had fewer N-insertions in productive TCRs than the approximately 650-donor mean. Most TCR sequences were observed very rarely across donors, whereas some public TCRs were present in many individuals. The only immune exposure information available for the cohort was CMV serostatus. In a later analysis, HLA-associated TCR beta chains were found to be more clonally expanded and to have lower generation probabilities than equally common non-associated chains. In a later genetic analysis, a missense DCLRE1C variant was associated with V-gene and J-gene trimming of TCR beta chains, and the association was replicated in an independent cohort. An earlier analysis of approximately 590 of the donors showed that most TCR beta V segments appeared in productive rearrangements either about 87% or about 30% of the time, which broadly matched IMGT annotations. A later analysis associated about 17,000 TCR beta sequences with specific HLA alleles at a false discovery rate of 0.05. In vitro tests confirmed that a few of the cytomegalovirus-associated TCR beta chains recognize cytomegalovirus antigens. Strong co-occurrence of HLA alleles, especially DR and DQ, made assigning TCR associations to individual alleles difficult. The classifier was reported to diagnose cytomegalovirus status with high specificity and sensitivity in both the original cohort and the validation cohort.

This TCR was sampled from a girl under 10 years old in good health and CMV-seronegative. The V and J genes are TRBV7-9 and TRBJ2-5; TRBD2 is a weak D gene call, 5 bases matching. The assigned J gene may be wrong: the sequence end matches TRBJ2-7 better. The sequencing sample was made of PBMCs. The CDR3 is CASSLAGNLPYEQYF. The DNA sequence is TGTGCCAGCAGCTTAGCCGGGAATCTTCCCTACGAGCAGTACTTC.